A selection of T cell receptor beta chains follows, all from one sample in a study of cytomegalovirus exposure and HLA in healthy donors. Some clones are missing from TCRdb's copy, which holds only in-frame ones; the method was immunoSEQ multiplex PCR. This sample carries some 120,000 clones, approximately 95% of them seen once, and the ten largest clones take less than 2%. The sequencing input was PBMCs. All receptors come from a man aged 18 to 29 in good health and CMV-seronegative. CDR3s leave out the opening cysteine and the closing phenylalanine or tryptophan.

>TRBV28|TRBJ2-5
ASSQGLGETQY
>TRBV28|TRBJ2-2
ASSLGGNTGELF
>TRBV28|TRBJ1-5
ASSSPTGGFNQPQH
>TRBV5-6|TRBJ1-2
ASTILTLTGGVGYGYT
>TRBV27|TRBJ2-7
ASSSGQHYEQY
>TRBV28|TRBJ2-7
ASSLPGSTYEQY
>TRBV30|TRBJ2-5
AWSIGGSSGGETQY
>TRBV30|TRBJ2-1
AWIRTGFMDEQF
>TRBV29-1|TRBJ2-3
SVVGTSGKRTDTQY
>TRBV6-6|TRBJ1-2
ASSEDSYGYT
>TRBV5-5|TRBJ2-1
ASSLGSSGSYNEQF
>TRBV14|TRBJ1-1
ASSQEFGYLLENTEAF
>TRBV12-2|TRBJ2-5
ASRSGPEGPPPPETQY
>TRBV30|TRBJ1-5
AYRQTGVQPQH
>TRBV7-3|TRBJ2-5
ASSLKETGGWYQETQY
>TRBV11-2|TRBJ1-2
ASSLVGTVYGYT
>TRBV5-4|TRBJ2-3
ASNPIAGPNTDTQY
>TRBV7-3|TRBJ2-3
ASSSTSADTQY
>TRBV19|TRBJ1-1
ASSISGRDTEAF
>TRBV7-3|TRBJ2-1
ASSLRTSGFSSYNEQF
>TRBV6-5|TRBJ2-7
ASSQQQKQY
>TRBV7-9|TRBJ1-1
ASSFGQGKHTEAF
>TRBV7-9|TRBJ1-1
ASSDSAKRTEAF
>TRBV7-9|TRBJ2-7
ASSSRDSPYEQY
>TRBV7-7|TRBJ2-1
ASSLGAEGYNEQF
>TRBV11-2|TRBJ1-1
ASSLTVAARGTEAF
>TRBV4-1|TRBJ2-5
ASSQVLSGSRETQY
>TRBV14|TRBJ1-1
ASSLTGYTEAF
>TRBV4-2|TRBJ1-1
ASSQVWSQRGNTEAF
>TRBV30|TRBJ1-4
AWTPGRRFNEKLF
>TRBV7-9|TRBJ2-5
ASSSPGVGETQY
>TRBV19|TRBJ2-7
ASSTGLALYEQY
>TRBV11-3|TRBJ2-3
ASSLALSGADTQY